These 2 T cell receptor beta chains share one sample of origin, sequenced in a study of OX40 agonist ivuxolimab in advanced cancers. Profiling relied on immunoSEQ multiplex PCR, and the TCRdb table lists in-frame clones only, not all of them. Here the sample spans tens of thousands of clones, about 90% being singletons. Sequencing was performed on CD4+ or CD8+ T cells sorted from blood, taken in a trial of the OX40 agonist ivuxolimab. Source of these receptors: an adult with an advanced solid tumor such as melanoma, head and neck, liver or kidney cancer.

This chain connects TRBV28 to TRBJ1-1; 10 nucleotides line up with TRBD1. Germline assignment: CDR1 MDHEN and CDR2 SYDVKM. J lost 4 bases, V lost 5 bases, and 4 bases had no gene match. The CDR3 covers 14 residues. The CDR3 region is CASSRQGAGTEAFF. As DNA, the CDR3 is TGTGCCAGCAGTCGACAGGGGGCCGGCACTGAAGCTTTCTTT.

This sequence joins TRBV6-5 and TRBJ2-5; D is possibly TRBD1 or TRBD2 (5 bases each). V was shortened by 8 bases and J by 2 bases, with 6 bases between the two germline ends. In germline, CDR1 is MNHEY, CDR2 SVGAGI. The CDR3 loop spans 11 amino acids. CDR3 residues: CASWGQETQYF. Here the CDR3 DNA reads TGTGCCAGCTGGGGGCAAGAGACCCAGTACTTC.